The text below deals with one T cell receptor beta chain. TCRdb fed the RT-PCR reads into MiXCR, producing one record per CDR3 protein. The table shows around 700,000 distinct CDR3 sequences, with 12% to 15% occurring only once. V was trimmed by 2 bases and J by 6 bases, leaving 7 bases between them. The CDR3 spans 12 residues. CDR1 is SGHTA and CDR2 is FQGNSA in the germline V gene. This clonotype was sampled from a female donor in good health, serving as a healthy control. The chain uses TRBV7-2 and TRBJ2-5; D not resolved. What was sequenced was memory CD4+ T cells from blood. The CDR3 sequence: CASSLTSKTQYF. CDR3 DNA sequence: TGTGCCAGCAGCTTAACGAGCAAGACCCAGTACTTC.